A selection of T cell receptor beta chains follows, all from one sample in a study of blood T cell repertoires in COVID-19. Libraries were prepared by immunoSEQ multiplex PCR; TCRdb keeps only in-frame clonotypes and omits some of them. The sample includes under 130,000 clones, approximately 90% of them seen just once. The material sequenced was peripheral blood. The receptors come from a woman older than 75 with acute or convalescent COVID-19. The CDR3 runs from the conserved cysteine through the conserved F or W. D genes are given only for firm matches. Clone size is stated in some rows and not others, as once, few, many or a class when expanded.

cdr3_aa cdr3_nt j_call v_call cdr3_length d_call clone_size
CASSPKTGGNTEAFF TGTGCCAGCTCACCGAAGACAGGGGGGAACACTGAAGCTTTCTTT TRBJ1-1 TRBV18 15 TRBD1 .
CASSYLQGLSTDTQYF TGCGCCAGCAGCTATTTGCAGGGTTTAAGCACAGATACGCAGTATTTT TRBJ2-3 TRBV5-1 16 . .
CASSKTRVHEQYF TGTGCCAGCAGTAAGACCAGGGTCCACGAGCAGTACTTC TRBJ2-7 TRBV27 13 . .
CASSQVAGGVTNEKLFF TGCGCCAGCAGCCAAGTGGCGGGGGGGGTAACTAATGAAAAACTGTTTTTT TRBJ1-4 TRBV4-3 17 . once
CASSFLAEETQYF TGTGCCAGCAGCTTTCTAGCGGAAGAGACCCAGTACTTC TRBJ2-5 TRBV7-8 13 TRBD2 .
CASSQDRGQDTQYF TGTGCCAGCAGCCAGGACAGGGGGCAGGATACGCAGTATTTT TRBJ2-3 TRBV11-3 14 TRBD1 .
CASSLSGTFNEQYF TGTGCCAGCAGCTTATCAGGGACATTCAACGAGCAGTACTTC TRBJ2-7 TRBV7-9 14 . .
CASSGDRTGASNQPQHF TGTGCCAGCAGTGGGGACAGGACAGGGGCTAGCAATCAGCCCCAGCATTTT TRBJ1-5 TRBV2 17 TRBD1 .
CASSSSGGSETQYF TGTGCCAGCAGCTCTAGCGGGGGGTCGGAGACCCAGTACTTC TRBJ2-5 TRBV7-8 14 TRBD2 once
CASSLVDFNSPLHF TGTGCCAGCAGTTTAGTAGACTTTAATTCACCCCTCCACTTT TRBJ1-6 TRBV27 14 . .
CASSFGLLNRNTIYF TGTGCCAGCAGCTTCGGACTGCTTAATAGAAACACCATATATTTT TRBJ1-3 TRBV5-6 15 . .
CASSTLTSGHSTKAFF TGTGCCAGCAGCACACTCACCTCGGGACATAGCACTAAAGCTTTCTTT TRBJ1-1 TRBV7-2 16 . .
CASTEGVRYYGYTF TGTGCCAGCACCGAGGGGGTTAGGTACTATGGCTACACCTTC TRBJ1-2 TRBV6-6 14 . .
CASSAQPVATNEKLFF TGCGCCAGCAGCGCACAGCCCGTTGCAACTAATGAAAAACTGTTTTTT TRBJ1-4 TRBV5-1 16 . .
CASSLLAGGSSLGETQYF TGTGCCAGCAGTCTACTAGCGGGGGGATCTAGCCTGGGGGAGACCCAGTACTTC TRBJ2-5 TRBV6-6 18 TRBD2 .
CASSLAVRGSGELFF TGTGCCAGCAGCTTAGCGGTACGGGGTTCCGGGGAGCTGTTTTTT TRBJ2-2 TRBV7-8 15 . .
CASSLGRGLGYTF TGTGCCAGCAGCTTGGGCAGGGGGCTTGGCTACACCTTC TRBJ1-2 TRBV5-6 13 TRBD1 .
CASSQVLHDSDTQYF TGTGCCAGCAGCCAAGTACTACACGACTCAGATACGCAGTATTTT TRBJ2-3 TRBV3-1/TRBV3-2 15 . once
CANLRDKSYEQYF TGCGCCAACCTCCGGGACAAGTCCTACGAGCAGTACTTC TRBJ2-7 TRBV23-1 13 . .
CASSYSLGEETDTQYF TGTGCCAGCAGTTACTCCCTTGGTGAGGAAACAGATACGCAGTATTTT TRBJ2-3 TRBV6-5 16 . once
CASSDPLPLGGTQYF TGTGCCAGCAGTGATCCCCTACCTCTCGGGGGGACCCAGTACTTC TRBJ2-5 TRBV2 15 . .
CASSEEAGTYEQYF TGTGCCAGTAGTGAAGAGGCAGGGACCTACGAGCAGTACTTC TRBJ2-7 TRBV19 14 . .
CASSQEGATDTQYF TGTGCCAGCAGCCAGGAGGGGGCCACAGATACGCAGTATTTT TRBJ2-3 TRBV3-1/TRBV3-2 14 . once
CASSAGTSGRGEQFF TGTGCCAGCAGCGCAGGGACTAGCGGCCGGGGTGAGCAGTTCTTC TRBJ2-1 TRBV9 15 TRBD2 few
CASSLRAASYGYTF TGTGCCAGCAGCTTGCGAGCGGCGAGCTATGGCTACACCTTC TRBJ1-2 TRBV5-4 14 . .
CASSLGGGNYEQYF TGTGCCAGCAGCTTGGGGGGAGGGAACTACGAGCAGTACTTC TRBJ2-7 TRBV5-4 14 TRBD2 .
CASSLGGLSYNSPLHF TGTGCCAGCAGCTTAGGAGGGTTGTCCTATAATTCACCCCTCCACTTT TRBJ1-6 TRBV11-2 16 . .
CASRRQGTNEKLFF TGCGCCAGCAGACGACAGGGCACTAATGAAAAACTGTTTTTT TRBJ1-4 TRBV4-1 14 TRBD1 .
CAWTSQQGWQETQYF TGTGCCTGGACCAGCCAGCAGGGATGGCAAGAGACCCAGTACTTC TRBJ2-5 TRBV30 15 . .
CASSLAGQPGWGGYTF TGTGCCAGCAGCTTGGCGGGACAGCCGGGCTGGGGTGGCTACACCTTC TRBJ1-2 TRBV5-5 16 TRBD1 .
CASSPLTRDRDGYTF TGTGCCAGCAGCCCCCTGACCCGGGACAGGGACGGCTACACCTTC TRBJ1-2 TRBV11-2 15 TRBD1 .
CASSTGTVFEYF TGTGCCAGCAGTACCGGGACAGTCTTTGAGTACTTC TRBJ2-7 TRBV28 12 TRBD1 .
CASSLGGQGSSYEQYF TGTGCCAGCAGCTTAGGGGGACAGGGTTCGTCCTACGAGCAGTACTTC TRBJ2-7 TRBV7-9 16 TRBD1 .
CASSPTGLAGYEQYF TGTGCCAGCTCACCGACCGGACTAGCGGGCTACGAGCAGTACTTC TRBJ2-7 TRBV18 15 TRBD2 .
CASSSGLAGAPTQYF TGCGCCAGCAGCTCTGGACTAGCGGGGGCCCCGACCCAGTACTTC TRBJ2-5 TRBV5-1 15 TRBD2 .
CASSQRGGPQPQHF TGTGCCAGCAGTCAGAGAGGGGGCCCCCAGCCCCAGCATTTT TRBJ1-5 TRBV6-5 14 TRBD1 .
CASSLTGGGNQPQHF TGTGCCAGCAGCTTGACAGGGGGGGGCAATCAGCCCCAGCATTTT TRBJ1-5 TRBV5-6 15 TRBD1 .
CASSRGGSSGYTF TGTGCCAGCTCGCGGGGGGGATCCAGTGGCTACACCTTC TRBJ1-2 TRBV18 13 . .
CASSPLGGTDTQYF TGTGCCAGCTCACCACTTGGCGGAACAGATACGCAGTATTTT TRBJ2-3 TRBV18 14 . .
CASSHPREQRLAKNIQYF TGTGCCAGCAGCCACCCTCGGGAGCAGCGACTAGCCAAAAACATTCAGTACTTC TRBJ2-4 TRBV7-9 18 . .
CASSSAGKGEAFF TGTGCCAGCAGCTCAGCGGGGAAGGGTGAAGCTTTCTTT TRBJ1-1 TRBV11-3 13 . .
CASSFQGHEKLFF TGTGCCAGCAGCTTCCAGGGGCATGAAAAACTGTTTTTT TRBJ1-4 TRBV7-2 13 . few
CASSYFYEANEKLFF TGTGCCAGCAGTTACTTCTACGAAGCTAATGAAAAACTGTTTTTT TRBJ1-4 TRBV6-2/TRBV6-3 15 . .
CSVLQVGYEQYF TGCAGCGTTCTGCAGGTTGGCTACGAGCAGTACTTC TRBJ2-7 TRBV29-1 12 . .
CATSRLPLWGGDLYEQYF TGTGCCACCAGCAGGCTGCCCCTGTGGGGGGGAGACCTTTACGAGCAGTACTTC TRBJ2-7 TRBV15 18 TRBD2 .
CSVGTGDSYEQYF TGCAGCGTTGGGACAGGGGATTCCTACGAGCAGTACTTC TRBJ2-7 TRBV29-1 13 TRBD1 .
CASSSGLAGAEQYF TGTGCCAGCAGCTCCGGACTAGCGGGGGCCGAGCAGTACTTC TRBJ2-7 TRBV7-8 14 TRBD2 .
CASSRPAGGSSGANVLTF TGTGCCAGTAGCCGGCCAGCGGGTGGAAGCTCTGGGGCCAACGTCCTGACTTTC TRBJ2-6 TRBV19 18 . .